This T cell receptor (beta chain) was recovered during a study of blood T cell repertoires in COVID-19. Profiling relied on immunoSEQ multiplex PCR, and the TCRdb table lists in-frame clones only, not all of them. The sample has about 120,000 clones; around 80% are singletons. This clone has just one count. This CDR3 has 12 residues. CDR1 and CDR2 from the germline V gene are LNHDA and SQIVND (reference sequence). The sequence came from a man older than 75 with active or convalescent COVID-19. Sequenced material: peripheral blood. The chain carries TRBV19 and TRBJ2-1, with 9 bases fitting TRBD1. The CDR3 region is CASWDRVNEQFF. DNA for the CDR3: TGTGCTTCGTGGGACAGGGTAAATGAGCAGTTCTTC.